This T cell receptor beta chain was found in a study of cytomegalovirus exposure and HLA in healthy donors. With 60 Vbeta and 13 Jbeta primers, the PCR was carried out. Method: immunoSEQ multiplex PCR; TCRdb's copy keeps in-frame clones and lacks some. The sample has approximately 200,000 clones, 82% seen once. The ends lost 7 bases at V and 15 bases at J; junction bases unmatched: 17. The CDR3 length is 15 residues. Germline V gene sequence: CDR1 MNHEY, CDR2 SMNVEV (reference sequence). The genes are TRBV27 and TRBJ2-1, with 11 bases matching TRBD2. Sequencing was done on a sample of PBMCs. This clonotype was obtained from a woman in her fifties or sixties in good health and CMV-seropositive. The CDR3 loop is CASTLAGGPGGSWFF. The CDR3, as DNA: TGTGCCAGCACCTTAGCGGGGGGGCCCGGAGGGAGTTGGTTCTTC.